This TCR beta chain is from a study of blood T cell repertoires in COVID-19. Looking at the study overall: The samples span acute and convalescent COVID-19 from the United States, Italy and Spain. Sample material is recorded as cDNA or gDNA derived from T cells, B-cell-depleted T cells, or PBMCs.

Methods used by the authors: Reference gene primer amplification gave estimated nucleated cell counts. Assay: immunoSEQ multiplex PCR; the TCRdb copy retains only in-frame clones and omits some. For V, J and clone size, that table is used; D and trimming come from the DNA. The table has over 85,000 clones, 70% to 90% seen once. The CDR3 loop spans 16 amino acids. V shed 0 bases, J shed 4 bases, and the junction held 5 bases outside the gene matches. Germline V gene sequence: CDR1 SGHDT, CDR2 YYEEEE. In this sample, this clone turned up a few times. The specimen was peripheral blood. The receptor was derived from a human donor in a cohort sampled during active COVID-19. The genes are TRBV5-6 and TRBJ2-1; TRBD1 aligns across 9 bases. In DNA, the CDR3 is TGTGCCAGCAGCTTGGATGGGACAGGGATATACAATGAGCAGTTCTTC. Protein: CASSLDGTGIYNEQFF.